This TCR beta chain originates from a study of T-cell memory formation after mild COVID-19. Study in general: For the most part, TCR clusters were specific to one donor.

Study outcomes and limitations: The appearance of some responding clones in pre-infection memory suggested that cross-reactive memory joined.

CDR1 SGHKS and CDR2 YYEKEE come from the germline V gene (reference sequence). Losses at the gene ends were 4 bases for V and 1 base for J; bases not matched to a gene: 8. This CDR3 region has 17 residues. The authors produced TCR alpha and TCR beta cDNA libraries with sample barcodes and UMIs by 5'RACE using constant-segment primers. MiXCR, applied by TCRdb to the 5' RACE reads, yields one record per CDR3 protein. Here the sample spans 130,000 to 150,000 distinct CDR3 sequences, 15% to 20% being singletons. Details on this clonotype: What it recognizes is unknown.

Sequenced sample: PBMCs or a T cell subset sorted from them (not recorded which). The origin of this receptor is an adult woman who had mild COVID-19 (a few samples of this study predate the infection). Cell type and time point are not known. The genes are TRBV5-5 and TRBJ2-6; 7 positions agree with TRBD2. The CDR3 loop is CASSNAGLRSGANVLTF. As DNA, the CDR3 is TGTGCCAGCAGCAATGCGGGACTAAGATCTGGGGCCAACGTCCTGACTTTC.